A selection of T cell receptor beta chains follows, all from one sample in a study of T-cell reconstitution after alpha-beta-depleted transplantation in children. One entry per CDR3 protein, called by TCRdb with MiXCR from the PCR reads. This table has approximately 240,000 distinct CDR3 sequences, 8% to 9.5% appearing once. Source: PBMCs from the stem cell graft donor, taken from the stem cell graft. These receptors were taken from a human donor who donated a stem cell graft to a child with acute lymphoblastic leukemia. The CDR3 runs from the conserved cysteine through the conserved F or W. The order of the fields is V gene, J gene, D gene, CDR3 length, clone size, CDR3 protein, CDR3 DNA. D genes are given only for firm matches. The size entry is marked missing in some rows and otherwise reads once, few, many or a size class.

TRBV27	TRBJ1-2	NA	15	many	CASSLSVREGYGYTF	TGTGCCAGCAGTTTATCTGTCAGAGAAGGGTATGGCTACACCTTC
TRBV7-9	TRBJ2-5	NA	16	few	CASSFTGDGTRETQYF	TGTGCCAGCAGCTTTACAGGGGATGGGACTCGGGAGACCCAGTACTTC
TRBV2	TRBJ2-7	TRBD1	15	NA	CASSETGGSSYEQYF	TGTGCCAGCAGCGAGACAGGGGGGAGCTCCTACGAGCAGTACTTC
TRBV27	TRBJ2-1	NA	14	many	CASSFSGLGNEQFF	TGTGCCAGCAGCTTCTCAGGGTTGGGCAATGAGCAGTTCTTC
TRBV5-1	TRBJ1-6	NA	15	many	CASSDATGPITSLHF	TGCGCCAGCAGCGACGCGACAGGCCCTATTACATCCCTCCACTTT
TRBV20-1	TRBJ1-5	TRBD1	13	NA	CSVGQGADQPQHF	TGCAGTGTAGGACAGGGGGCCGATCAGCCCCAGCATTTT
TRBV12-3/TRBV12-4	TRBJ1-3	TRBD1	15	NA	CASSLARTGGNTIYF	TGTGCCAGCAGTTTAGCGCGGACAGGGGGAAACACCATATATTTT
TRBV20-1	TRBJ2-2	TRBD1	18	NA	CSARDKWVRGSYTGELFF	TGCAGTGCTAGAGATAAATGGGTCAGGGGGTCGTACACCGGGGAGCTGTTTTTT
TRBV3-1	TRBJ1-1	TRBD1	19	NA	CASSQNGRDRGRVNTEAFF	TGTGCCAGCAGCCAAAACGGCCGGGACAGAGGAAGAGTGAACACTGAAGCTTTCTTT
TRBV7-8	TRBJ1-2	NA	14	few	CASSLARSNYGYTF	TGTGCCAGCAGCTTAGCCAGATCTAACTATGGCTACACCTTC